The 10 T cell receptor beta chains in this list originate from one sample, sequenced in a study of blood T cell repertoires in COVID-19. Profiling relied on immunoSEQ multiplex PCR, and the TCRdb table lists in-frame clones only, not all of them. The profile covers about 190,000 clones, with around 79% appearing a single time and roughly 12% taken by the ten largest. Sequenced input: peripheral blood. Receptors were obtained from a woman in her 50s with acute or convalescent COVID-19.

This clone was seen a few times. The chain recombines TRBV9 with TRBJ2-1; no definite D call. Per germline, CDR1 SGDLS and CDR2 YYNGEE. Trimming shortened V by 0 bases and J by 1 base, and 11 bases separated the two germline ends. The CDR3 runs 16 residues. The CDR3 loop reads CASSVGGEGSYNEQFF. The CDR3 region has the DNA TGTGCCAGCAGCGTAGGAGGTGAAGGTTCCTACAATGAGCAGTTCTTC.

The J gene is TRBJ2-2, the V gene TRBV14, with TRBD1 matching over 9 bases. Unmatched junction bases numbered 14, after V lost 1 base and J lost 11 bases. The CDR3 consists of 17 residues. Germline V lookup: CDR1 SGHDN, CDR2 FVKESK. The chain's CDR3 is CASSQGTGGPRWGELFF. Written as DNA, the CDR3 is TGTGCCAGCAGCCAAGGCACAGGGGGCCCTCGGTGGGGCGAGCTGTTTTTT.

This rearrangement joins TRBV19 to TRBJ1-5; 8 nucleotides align to TRBD1. J was trimmed by 1 base and V by 5 bases; bases with no gene match: 4. The CDR3 is made up of 15 amino acids. Germline-derived CDR1 and CDR2 are LNHDA and SQIVND (reference sequence). The CDR3 bases are TGTGCCAGTAGTGCCCGGACAGGGAGCAATCAGCCCCAGCATTTT. Its translation: CASSARTGSNQPQHF.

CDR3 DNA sequence: TGTGCCACCAGCAGAGACCGGGGTGGCGGGTACTCCTACGAGCAGTACTTC. Protein sequence: CATSRDRGGGYSYEQYF. This chain uses TRBV15 with TRBJ2-7, with a weak D call TRBD2 (5 bases). Trimming took 0 bases from V and 0 from J, leaving 15 bases between them. The CDR3 extends over 17 amino acids. Germline values: CDR1 LNHNV, CDR2 YYDKDF (reference sequence).

The chain recombines TRBV24-1 with TRBJ2-7, with 11 bases identical to TRBD1. CDR1 is KGHDR, CDR2 SFDVKD, per germline. After removal of 6 bases from V and 6 bases from J, the junction contained 9 bases not matched to a gene. There are 15 residues in the CDR3. The CDR3 DNA reads as TGTGCCACCAGTTTTCTTAGGGACAGGGGGATCGAGCAGTACTTC. This sequence encodes CATSFLRDRGIEQYF.

This clone was observed a handful of times. The J gene is TRBJ1-1, the V gene TRBV5-4, with unresolved D. The CDR3 extends over 15 amino acids. CDR1 and CDR2 from the germline V gene are SGHNT and YYREEE (reference sequence). V gave up 0 bases and J gave up 2 bases, with 11 bases separating them. Here the CDR3 DNA reads TGTGCCAGCAGCTTGGCCGGTCGGGAAAACACTGAAGCTTTCTTT. As protein: CASSLAGRENTEAFF.

The rearrangement uses TRBV5-6 and TRBJ1-1; 9 nucleotides match TRBD1. The length of the CDR3 is 16 residues. The germline gives CDR1 SGHDT, CDR2 YYEEEE. V dropped 1 base and J dropped 2; count of bases not matched to a gene: 6. CDR3 region: CASSLKGTGPNTEAFF. For the CDR3, the DNA is TGTGCCAGCAGCTTGAAAGGGACAGGGCCAAACACTGAAGCTTTCTTT.

This clone has only one observation. The chain uses TRBV10-3 and TRBJ2-7, with D perhaps TRBD2 (7 bases). V dropped 3 bases and J dropped 6 bases, with 18 bases sitting between them. CDR1 ENHRY and CDR2 SYGVKD come from the germline V gene. The CDR3 is 15 residues long. Written as DNA, the CDR3 is TGTGCCATCAGTGAAGAGGGGGGGAGCCCCAGCGAGCAGTACTTC. This encodes CAISEEGGSPSEQYF.

The chain is built from TRBV5-1 and TRBJ2-3; possibly TRBD2 for D (5 bases). CDR1 is SGHRS and CDR2 is YFSETQ in the germline V gene. The CDR3 totals 14 residues. V was cut by 4 bases and J by 6 bases, with 15 bases left in between. The CDR3 loop is CASSVDEGRDTQYF. The CDR3 DNA reads TGCGCCAGCAGCGTCGACGAGGGCAGGGATACGCAGTATTTT. Drawing the rest from reference TRBV5-1 and TRBJ2-3, the complete variable domain is KAGVTQTPRYLIKTRGQQVTLSCSPISGHRSVSWYQQTPGQGLQFLFEYFSETQRNKGNFPGRFSGRQFSNSRSEMNVSTLELGDSALYLCASSVDEGRDTQYFGPGTRLTVL.

A single count supports this clone. V is TRBV5-5 and J is TRBJ2-6; possibly TRBD1 for D (5 bases). V was cut by 2 bases and J by 3 bases, with 18 bases left in between. Germline V gene data show CDR1 as SGHKS and CDR2 as YYEKEE (reference sequence). CDR3 length: 18 amino acids. The CDR3 bases are TGTGCCAGCAGCTTCTCCAGGGCCCTATCGGGTGGGGCCAACGTCCTGACTTTC. It specifies CASSFSRALSGGANVLTF.